These 23 T cell receptor beta chains were sequenced from one sample in a study of blood T cell repertoires in COVID-19. The protocol was immunoSEQ multiplex PCR, while the TCRdb copy is restricted to in-frame clones and leaves out a portion. This sample has 150,000 to 250,000 clones, with roughly four fifths found just once. The sample comprised PBMCs or T cells enriched from blood (not recorded which). Receptors originate from a man aged 35-49 years who had recovered from COVID-19.

The count of this clone is one. The rearrangement joins TRBV7-3 to TRBJ1-1, with D uncertain. The CDR3 consists of 13 residues. Germline V gene data show CDR1 as SGHTA and CDR2 as FQGTGA. V was trimmed by 3 bases and J by 4 bases, leaving 9 bases between them. This chain's CDR3 is CASSFGSSTEAFF. CDR3 DNA sequence: TGTGCCAGCAGCTTCGGTAGCTCCACTGAAGCTTTCTTT. The whole variable domain, filled in from reference TRBV7-3 and TRBJ1-1, reads GAGVSQTPSNKVTEKGKYVELRCDPISGHTALYWYRQSLGQGPEFLIYFQGTGAADDSGLPNDRFFAVRPEGSVSTLKIQRTERGDSAVYLCASSFGSSTEAFFGQGTRLTVV.

This clone was detected once. V and J are TRBV3-1 (or the pseudogene TRBV3-2) and TRBJ1-2; 8 bases line up with TRBD1. Trimming took 1 base from V and 3 from J; bases not matched to a gene: 4. Germline V CDR1 and CDR2: LGHDT, YNNKEL (reference sequence). The CDR3 is 15 residues long. In DNA, the CDR3 is TGTGCCAGCAGCCAAGGCGACAGGGGTGACTATGGCTACACCTTC. It codes for CASSQGDRGDYGYTF.

The rearrangement uses TRBV7-8 and TRBJ1-6; 9 nucleotides agree with TRBD1. Germline CDR1 reads SGHVS; CDR2 reads FQNEAQ. This CDR3 spans 15 amino acids. The V gene end was trimmed by 5 bases and the J gene end by 6 bases; junction bases not matched to a gene: 5. The CDR3 DNA reads TGTGCCAGCAGCCCCACGACAGGGGGTAATTCACCCCTCCACTTT. As protein: CASSPTTGGNSPLHF. Together with reference TRBV7-8 and TRBJ1-6, the CDR3 gives the full variable domain: GAGVSQSPRYKVAKRGQDVALRCDPISGHVSLFWYQQALGQGPEFLTYFQNEAQLDKSGLPSDRFFAERPEGSVSTLKIQRTQQEDSAVYLCASSPTTGGNSPLHFGNGTRLTVT.

This clone has only one observation. The chain has TRBV5-6 and TRBJ2-7; a weak D match, TRBD2 (6 bases). CDR1 is SGHDT, CDR2 YYEEEE, per germline. The V end was cut by 4 bases, the J end by 0 bases, with 14 bases between. The CDR3 has 15 residues. Here the CDR3 reads CASSLSGDYSYEQYF. The DNA of the CDR3 is TGTGCCAGCAGCCTTAGCGGAGACTACTCCTACGAGCAGTACTTC.

The CDR3 protein is CASSVDPQGVNEQFF. CDR3 bases: TGTGCCAGCAGCGTAGATCCCCAGGGGGTCAATGAGCAGTTCTTC. The chain couples TRBV9 to TRBJ2-1; TRBD1 agrees at 7 bases. CDR1 and CDR2 (germline): SGDLS, YYNGEE. V shed 0 bases, J shed 6 bases, and the junction held 6 bases outside the gene matches. The CDR3 has 15 amino acids.

This clone occurred a few times. In the same sample, other DNA sequences code for this CDR3. The chain carries TRBV5-1 and TRBJ2-2, with 7 bases that match TRBD1. Trimming cost V 0 bases and J 1 base; bases outside gene matches: 0. Germline values: CDR1 SGHRS, CDR2 YFSETQ. The CDR3 covers 15 residues. Here the CDR3 DNA reads TGCGCCAGCAGCTTGGGGGACAGGAACACCGGGGAGCTGTTTTTT. Residues: CASSLGDRNTGELFF.

The chain combines TRBV2 with TRBJ1-5; D is undetermined. V lost 6 bases and J lost 4, with 13 bases in between. The CDR3 contains 14 residues. Germline V gene data show CDR1 as SNHLY and CDR2 as FYNNEI. DNA of the CDR3: TGTGCCAGCAGAATACCGGGAGCAAATCAGCCCCAGCATTTT. Protein product: CASRIPGANQPQHF.

J is TRBJ2-3 and V is TRBV5-1, with 7 bases that match TRBD2. The CDR3 is 16 residues long. V was clipped by 5 bases and J by 4 bases; unmatched bases: 13. The germline V gene has CDR1 SGHRS and CDR2 YFSETQ. CDR3 bases: TGCGCCAGCAGTCCAAGTCGGGACTACGGGTCAGATACGCAGTATTTT. Encoded protein: CASSPSRDYGSDTQYF.

The genes are TRBV5-5 and TRBJ2-7; D may be TRBD2 (6 bases). This CDR3 has 14 amino acids. Trimming took off 3 bases at V and 2 bases at J, with 12 bases between the two ends. Germline V CDR1 and CDR2: SGHKS, YYEKEE (reference sequence). The CDR3 DNA sequence: TGTGCCAGCAGCTGGGGGGAGGTAGCCTACGAGCAGTACGTC. Its protein is CASSWGEVAYEQYV.

This clone was observed a few times. The chain links TRBV5-5 to TRBJ1-2, with a weak D call TRBD1 (6 bases). Germline-derived CDR1 and CDR2 are SGHKS and YYEKEE (reference sequence). The CDR3 extends over 16 amino acids. With 4 bases removed from V and 4 bases from J, the gap between germline ends came to 20 bases. CDR3 in amino acids: CASSLQGETGFYGYTF. CDR3 DNA sequence: TGTGCCAGCAGCCTCCAGGGCGAGACAGGCTTCTATGGCTACACCTTC.

The sample holds a few counts of this clone. The chain has TRBV7-8 and TRBJ2-2; TRBD2 is a possible D gene (6 bases). Germline V gene sequence: CDR1 SGHVS, CDR2 FQNEAQ. V was pared by 1 base and J by 0 bases, with 15 bases between. This CDR3 has 18 amino acids. This CDR3 is CASSLGGLALTNTGELFF. Written as DNA, the CDR3 is TGTGCCAGCAGCTTAGGAGGGCTAGCGCTAACGAACACCGGGGAGCTGTTTTTT.

The chain combines TRBV3-1 (or the pseudogene TRBV3-2) with TRBJ2-3; possibly TRBD2 for D (5 bases). The CDR3 totals 14 residues. The V end was cut by 4 bases, the J end by 4 bases, with 12 bases between. Germline CDR1 reads LGHDT; CDR2 reads YNNKEL (reference sequence). The CDR3 spells CASSPPTRADTQYF. CDR3 nucleotide sequence: TGTGCCAGCAGCCCCCCCACGCGGGCAGATACGCAGTATTTT.

CDR3 sequence: CASSPGRLGYGYTF. The CDR3 bases are TGTGCCAGTAGCCCCGGGAGGTTAGGCTATGGCTACACCTTC. The rearrangement uses TRBV19 and TRBJ1-2; no clear D. Trimming took off 6 bases at V and 4 bases at J, with 15 bases between the two ends. Germline V gene lookup returns CDR1 LNHDA and CDR2 SQIVND (reference sequence). CDR3 size: 14 residues.

The rearrangement joins TRBV5-1 to TRBJ1-2, with 7 bases identical to TRBD1. Per the germline V gene, CDR1 is SGHRS and CDR2 is YFSETQ. J was trimmed by 0 bases and V by 7 bases; bases with no gene match: 9. The CDR3 runs 15 residues. CDR3 region: CASSSGGSANYGYTF. As DNA, the CDR3 is TGCGCCAGCTCCTCAGGGGGTTCAGCTAACTATGGCTACACCTTC.

The chain couples TRBV7-3 to TRBJ2-5; the D gene is possibly TRBD1 (7 bases). Germline V lookup: CDR1 SGHTA, CDR2 FQGTGA. Trimming cost V 4 bases and J 5 bases, with 17 bases left between them. This CDR3 contains 15 residues. The CDR3 coding sequence is TGTGCCAGCAGCTCCCAGGGGGGCGCACAGGAGACCCAGTACTTC. Translating gives CASSSQGGAQETQYF.

This clone was picked up one time. The rearrangement joins TRBV11-3 to TRBJ2-1; D gene unclear. V was clipped by 0 bases and J by 9 bases, with 9 bases between them. The germline V gene has CDR1 SGHNT and CDR2 YENEEA. The CDR3 runs to 13 residues. For the CDR3, the DNA is TGTGCCAGCAGCTTAGAGTGGAGAGGTGAGCAGTTCTTC. Translation: CASSLEWRGEQFF.

The V call is TRBV27, the J call TRBJ2-7, with 8 bases identical to TRBD1. Germline CDR1 and CDR2: MNHEY and SMNVEV (reference sequence). V shed 0 bases and J 4 bases; nucleotides not matched to a gene: 8. There are 16 residues in the CDR3. CDR3: CASSLSPTGATYEQYF. The CDR3, as DNA: TGTGCCAGCAGTTTATCGCCGACAGGGGCGACGTACGAGCAGTACTTC.

V gene TRBV5-4 combines with J gene TRBJ2-3; D may be TRBD1 (7 bases). Per germline, CDR1 SGHNT and CDR2 YYREEE (reference sequence). V was clipped by 1 base and J by 5 bases, with 17 bases between them. The CDR3 runs 16 residues. Here the CDR3 reads CASSLWRGLGGDTQYF. The CDR3 DNA follows: TGTGCCAGCAGCTTGTGGAGGGGGCTAGGGGGAGATACGCAGTATTTT.

The chain recombines TRBV10-3 with TRBJ1-1; D perhaps matches TRBD1 (5 bases). Trimming removed 3 bases at V and 4 bases at J, with 15 bases between. CDR1 and CDR2 from the germline V gene are ENHRY and SYGVKD. CDR3 length equals 15 residues. Here the CDR3 reads CAISDLGVGGTEAFF. The CDR3 DNA reads as TGTGCCATCAGTGATCTAGGGGTCGGGGGCACTGAAGCTTTCTTT.

The chain joins TRBV15 to TRBJ2-1, with a tentative D call TRBD2 (5 bases). Trimming took off 3 bases at V and 3 bases at J, with 12 bases between the two ends. In germline, CDR1 is LNHNV, CDR2 YYDKDF (reference sequence). The CDR3 consists of 15 residues. The CDR3 region is CATSSRDLGYNEQFF. The CDR3 nucleotides read TGTGCCACCAGCAGTCGGGATCTGGGCTACAATGAGCAGTTCTTC.

The rearrangement joins TRBV7-9 to TRBJ2-1, with 7 nucleotides matching TRBD2. The CDR3 spans 17 residues. J was trimmed by 3 bases and V by 2 bases; bases with no gene match: 10. Germline CDR1 and CDR2: SEHNR and FQNEAQ (reference sequence). The CDR3 DNA is TGTGCCAGCAGCTTACTTAAGGCTAGCGGTTTCTACAATGAGCAGTTCTTC. Its translation is CASSLLKASGFYNEQFF. The complete variable domain, with remaining parts taken from reference TRBV7-9 and TRBJ2-1, reads DTGVSQNPRHKITKRGQNVTFRCDPISEHNRLYWYRQTLGQGPEFLTYFQNEAQLEKSRLLSDRFSAERPKGSFSTLEIQRTEQGDSAMYLCASSLLKASGFYNEQFFGPGTRLTVL.

This clone was observed once. The rearrangement joins TRBV7-8 to TRBJ2-3; 7 positions agree with TRBD1. The ends lost 5 bases at V and 0 bases at J; junction bases unmatched: 5. The CDR3 spans 15 residues. Germline lookup yields CDR1 SGHVS and CDR2 FQNEAQ. CDR3 sequence: CASSRRDSSTDTQYF. DNA of the CDR3: TGTGCCAGCAGCCGACGGGACAGTAGCACAGATACGCAGTATTTT.

The V and J genes are TRBV7-2 and TRBJ1-1, with D possibly TRBD1 on 6 matching bases. V was cut by 1 base and J by 0 bases, with 9 bases left in between. The CDR3 is 15 amino acids. In germline, CDR1 is SGHTA, CDR2 FQGNSA. CDR3 loop: CASSLDGGMNTEAFF. Written as DNA, the CDR3 is TGTGCCAGCAGCTTAGATGGGGGCATGAACACTGAAGCTTTCTTT.